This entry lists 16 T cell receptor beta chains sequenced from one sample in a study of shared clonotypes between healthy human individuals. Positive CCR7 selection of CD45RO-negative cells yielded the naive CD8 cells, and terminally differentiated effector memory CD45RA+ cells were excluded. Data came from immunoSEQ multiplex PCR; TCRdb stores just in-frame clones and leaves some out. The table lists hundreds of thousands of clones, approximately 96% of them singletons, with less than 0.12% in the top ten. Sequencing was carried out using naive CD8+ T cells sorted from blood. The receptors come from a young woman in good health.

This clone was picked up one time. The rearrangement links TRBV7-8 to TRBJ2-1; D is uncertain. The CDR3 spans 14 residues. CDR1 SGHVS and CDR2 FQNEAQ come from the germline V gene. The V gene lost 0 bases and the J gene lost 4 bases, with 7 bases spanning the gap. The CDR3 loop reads CASSLAARYNEQFF. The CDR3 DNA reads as TGTGCCAGCAGCTTAGCGGCCCGATACAATGAGCAGTTCTTC.

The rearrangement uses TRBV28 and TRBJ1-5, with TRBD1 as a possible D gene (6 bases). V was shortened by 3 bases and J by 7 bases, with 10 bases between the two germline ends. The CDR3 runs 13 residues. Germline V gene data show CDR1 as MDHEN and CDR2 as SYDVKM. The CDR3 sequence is CASSLGGRQPQHF. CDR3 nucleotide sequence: TGTGCCAGCAGTTTGGGGGGGCGCCAGCCCCAGCATTTT.

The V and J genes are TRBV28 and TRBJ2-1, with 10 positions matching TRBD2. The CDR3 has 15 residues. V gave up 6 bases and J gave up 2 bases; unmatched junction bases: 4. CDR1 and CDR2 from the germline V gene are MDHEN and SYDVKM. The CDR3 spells CASSTLAGAYNEQFF. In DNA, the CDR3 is TGTGCCAGCAGCACCCTAGCGGGGGCCTACAATGAGCAGTTCTTC.

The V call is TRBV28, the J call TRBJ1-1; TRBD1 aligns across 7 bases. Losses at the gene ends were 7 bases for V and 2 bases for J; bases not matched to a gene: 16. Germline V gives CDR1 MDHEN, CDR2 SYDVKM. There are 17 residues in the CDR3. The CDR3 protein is CASTRTGARVYNTEAFF. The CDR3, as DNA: TGTGCCAGCACTAGAACAGGGGCCCGGGTTTACAACACTGAAGCTTTCTTT.

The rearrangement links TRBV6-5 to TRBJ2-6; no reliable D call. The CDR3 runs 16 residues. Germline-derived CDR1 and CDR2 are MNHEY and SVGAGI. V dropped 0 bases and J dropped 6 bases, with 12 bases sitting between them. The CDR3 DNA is TGTGCCAGCAGTTACTCGATGGCAGGCCAGGCCAACGTCCTGACTTTC. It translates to CASSYSMAGQANVLTF.

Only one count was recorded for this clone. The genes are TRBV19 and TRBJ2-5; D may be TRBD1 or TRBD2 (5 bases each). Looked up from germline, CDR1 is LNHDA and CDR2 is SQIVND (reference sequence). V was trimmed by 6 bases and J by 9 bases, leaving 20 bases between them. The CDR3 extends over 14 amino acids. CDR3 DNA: TGTGCCAGTAGAGACCTATTTATTTGGGGACCCCAGTACTTC. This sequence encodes CASRDLFIWGPQYF.

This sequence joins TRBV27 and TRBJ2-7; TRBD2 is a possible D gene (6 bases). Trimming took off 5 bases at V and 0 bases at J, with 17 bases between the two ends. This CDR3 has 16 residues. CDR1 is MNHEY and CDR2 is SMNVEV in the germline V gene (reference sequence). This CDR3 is CASSRRGIQSSYEQYF. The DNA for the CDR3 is TGTGCCAGCAGTCGACGCGGGATCCAATCCTCCTACGAGCAGTACTTC.

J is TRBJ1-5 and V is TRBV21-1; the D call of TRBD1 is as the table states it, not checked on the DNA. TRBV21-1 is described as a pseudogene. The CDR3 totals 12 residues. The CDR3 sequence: CAFRGLNQPQHF. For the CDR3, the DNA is TGTGCCTTCAGGGGGCTCAATCAGCCCCAGCATTTT.

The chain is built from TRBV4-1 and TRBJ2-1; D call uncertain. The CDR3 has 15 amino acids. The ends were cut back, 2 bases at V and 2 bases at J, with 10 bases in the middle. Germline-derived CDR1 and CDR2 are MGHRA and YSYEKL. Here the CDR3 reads CASSQFMGTYNEQFF. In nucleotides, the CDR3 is TGCGCCAGCAGCCAATTTATGGGAACCTACAATGAGCAGTTCTTC.

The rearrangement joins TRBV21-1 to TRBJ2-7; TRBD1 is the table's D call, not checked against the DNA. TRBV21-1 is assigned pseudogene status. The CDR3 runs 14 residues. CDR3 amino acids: CASSKETGQYEQYF. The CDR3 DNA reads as TGTGCCAGCAGCAAAGAGACAGGACAATACGAGCAGTACTTC.

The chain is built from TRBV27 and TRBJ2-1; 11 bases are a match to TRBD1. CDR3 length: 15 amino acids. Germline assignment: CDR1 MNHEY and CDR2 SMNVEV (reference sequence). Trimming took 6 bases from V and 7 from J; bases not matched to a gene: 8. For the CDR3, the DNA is TGTGCCAGCAGCTCCGGACAGGGGGCGCGGAATGAGCAGTTCTTC. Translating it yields CASSSGQGARNEQFF.

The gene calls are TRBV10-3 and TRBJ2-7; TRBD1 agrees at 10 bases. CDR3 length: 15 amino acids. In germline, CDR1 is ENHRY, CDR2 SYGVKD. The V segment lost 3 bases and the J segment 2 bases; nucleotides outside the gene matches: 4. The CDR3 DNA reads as TGTGCCATCAGTGACGGACAGGGGGGCCCCTACGAGCAGTACTTC. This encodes CAISDGQGGPYEQYF.

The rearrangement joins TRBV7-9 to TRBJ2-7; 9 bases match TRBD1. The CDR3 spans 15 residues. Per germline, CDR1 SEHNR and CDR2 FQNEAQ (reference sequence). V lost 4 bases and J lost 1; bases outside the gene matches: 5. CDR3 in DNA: TGTGCCAGCAGCTCCGGGACAGGGATATCCTACGAGCAGTACTTC. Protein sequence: CASSSGTGISYEQYF.

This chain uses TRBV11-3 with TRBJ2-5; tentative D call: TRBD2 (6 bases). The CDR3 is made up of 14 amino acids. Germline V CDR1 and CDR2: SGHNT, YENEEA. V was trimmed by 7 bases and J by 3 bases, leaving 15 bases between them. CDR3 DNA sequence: TGTGCCAGCAACCCAGAGGAGGGCGAAGAGACCCAGTACTTC. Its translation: CASNPEEGEETQYF. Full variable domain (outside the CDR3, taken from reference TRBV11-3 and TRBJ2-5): EAGVVQSPRYKIIEKKQPVAFWCNPISGHNTLYWYLQNLGQGPELLIRYENEEAVDDSQLPKDRFSAERLKGVDSTLKIQPAELGDSAVYLCASNPEEGEETQYFGPGTRLLVL.

In DNA, the CDR3 is TGTGCCAGCAGCGTACTGGCGGTTAGCTCCTACAATGAGCAGTTCTTC. This translates into CASSVLAVSSYNEQFF. The chain employs TRBV9 and TRBJ2-1; D not resolved. The CDR3 spans 16 residues. The V gene lost 1 base and the J gene lost 0 bases, with 11 bases spanning the gap. Germline CDR1 and CDR2: SGDLS and YYNGEE.

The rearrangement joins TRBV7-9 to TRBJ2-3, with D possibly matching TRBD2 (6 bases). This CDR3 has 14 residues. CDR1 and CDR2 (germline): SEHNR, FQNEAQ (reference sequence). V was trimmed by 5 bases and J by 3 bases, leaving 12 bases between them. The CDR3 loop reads CASSPGDVTDTQYF. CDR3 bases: TGTGCCAGCAGCCCGGGGGACGTAACAGATACGCAGTATTTT.